The clone carrying this T cell receptor (beta chain) came up a few times. The entry originates in a study of blood T cell repertoires in COVID-19. The V end lost 6 bases, the J end lost 6 bases, and 14 bases lay between the germline ends. Germline CDR1 MNHEY, CDR2 SMNVEV (reference sequence). The CDR3 covers 13 residues. Clones were sequenced by immunoSEQ multiplex PCR, and TCRdb holds only the in-frame ones, with some missing. The sample has over 150,000 clones; around 80% are singletons. Sequencing was performed on peripheral blood. The chain recombines TRBV27 with TRBJ2-5; a possible D gene is TRBD1 (6 bases). The origin of this receptor is a human donor with acute or convalescent COVID-19. The donor label of this sample is uncertain. CDR3 residues: CASSLDREKTQYF. The CDR3, as DNA: TGTGCCAGCAGCCTGGACAGAGAGAAGACCCAGTACTTC.